This entry is about one T cell receptor beta chain. The data were produced by immunoSEQ multiplex PCR, yet TCRdb's version contains in-frame clones alone and is incomplete. The sample lists about 86,000 clones, about four fifths seen once, with 0.95% to 1.5% in the top ten. This sample is drawn from a study of blood T cell repertoires in COVID-19. Study background: Donors in the United States, Italy and Spain gave samples during acute or convalescent COVID-19.

Material: peripheral blood. The source of this sequence is a woman older than 75 with acute or convalescent COVID-19.

The CDR3, as DNA: TGCGCCAGCAGCTTGACTAGCGGGAGAGGTGACTATGAGCAGTTCTTC. Translating it yields CASSLTSGRGDYEQFF. The rearrangement joins TRBV5-1 to TRBJ2-1; TRBD2 agrees at 11 bases. Germline CDR1 reads SGHRS; CDR2 reads YFSETQ. V shed 1 base and J 8 bases; nucleotides not matched to a gene: 8. This CDR3 has 16 amino acids.